A selection of T cell receptor beta chains follows, all from one sample in a study of monozygotic twins with inflammatory bowel disease. TCRdb re-called the 5' RACE reads, yielding one record per CDR3 amino acid sequence without DNA. The table for this sample gives around 410,000 distinct CDR3 sequences. Sequencing used blood. Receptors were obtained from a human donor with ulcerative colitis or Crohn's disease, or a healthy co-twin of an affected twin (not recorded which). Both conserved end residues are part of each CDR3.

cdr3_aa	j_call	v_call
CAWSVGTSGSYEQFF	TRBJ2-1	TRBV30
CASSPTGGPYNEQFF	TRBJ2-1	TRBV7-9
CASRPGLAGGPYEQYF	TRBJ2-7	TRBV6-1
CASSLVAGGPGEQYF	TRBJ2-7	TRBV5-1
CASSPTGQGYSNQPQHF	TRBJ1-5	TRBV18
CASSSVGTGQETQYF	TRBJ2-5	TRBV5-1
CASSLRLGQPQHF	TRBJ1-5	TRBV5-1
CASSPGLGSAGELFF	TRBJ2-2	TRBV18
CSARAGGGGASNQPQHF	TRBJ1-5	TRBV20-1
CASSPRLAGGHYEQFF	TRBJ2-1	TRBV28
CAIKPPGPGELFF	TRBJ2-2	TRBV10-3
CASSFGHGYTF	TRBJ1-2	TRBV5-6
CASSLSWVMNTEAFF	TRBJ1-1	TRBV27
CASSRPTDTQYF	TRBJ2-3	TRBV5-6
CASSLPSRRETQYF	TRBJ2-5	TRBV7-8
CASSQEVAMNTEAFF	TRBJ1-1	TRBV4-1
CASSLHRAGELFF	TRBJ2-2	TRBV3-1
CASSIQGGRGPDNEQFF	TRBJ2-1	TRBV19
CASRSTGSNQPQHF	TRBJ1-5	TRBV10-2
CATNRELTGYTF	TRBJ1-2	TRBV10-3
CASGGGYEQFF	TRBJ2-1	TRBV25-1
CASCAPGAYEQYF	TRBJ2-7	TRBV25-1
CASSPRTGEGYGYTF	TRBJ1-2	TRBV7-9
CSASPLSERGYYEQYF	TRBJ2-7	TRBV20-1
CASSVSRPGDKSNQPQHF	TRBJ1-5	TRBV28